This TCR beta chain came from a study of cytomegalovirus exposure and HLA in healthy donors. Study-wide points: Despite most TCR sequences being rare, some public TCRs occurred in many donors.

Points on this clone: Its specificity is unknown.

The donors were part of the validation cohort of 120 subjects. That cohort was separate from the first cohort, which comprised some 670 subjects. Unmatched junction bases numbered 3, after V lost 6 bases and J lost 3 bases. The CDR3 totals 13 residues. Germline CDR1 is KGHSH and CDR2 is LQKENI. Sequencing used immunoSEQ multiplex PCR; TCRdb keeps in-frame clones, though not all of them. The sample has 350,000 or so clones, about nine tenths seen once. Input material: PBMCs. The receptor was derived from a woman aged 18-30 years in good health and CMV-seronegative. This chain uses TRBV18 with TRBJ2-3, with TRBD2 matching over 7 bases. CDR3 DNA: TGTGCCAGCTCGACTAGCTCGACAGATACGCAGTATTTT. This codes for CASSTSSTDTQYF.